The clone carrying this TCR beta chain came up many times. The sample comes from a study of T-cell reconstitution after alpha-beta-depleted transplantation in children. This CDR3 has 16 amino acids. V lost 0 bases and J 1 base, leaving 12 bases between the germline ends. The germline V gene encodes CDR1 LNHNV and CDR2 YYDKDF (reference sequence). The TCRbeta library incorporated unique molecular identifiers. TCRdb independently ran MiXCR on the PCR reads; one entry per CDR3 protein. The table includes about 360,000 distinct CDR3 sequences, about 14% detected once. This sequence was found in a human donor who donated a stem cell graft to a child with Fanconi anemia. This chain connects TRBV15 to TRBJ2-5, with D perhaps TRBD1 or TRBD2 (5 bases each). The source material was PBMCs, sampled from the stem cell graft. CDR3 nucleotides: TGTGCCACCAGCAGAGACGCCCGGGACGGCCAAGAGACCCAGTACTTC. Protein: CATSRDARDGQETQYF.